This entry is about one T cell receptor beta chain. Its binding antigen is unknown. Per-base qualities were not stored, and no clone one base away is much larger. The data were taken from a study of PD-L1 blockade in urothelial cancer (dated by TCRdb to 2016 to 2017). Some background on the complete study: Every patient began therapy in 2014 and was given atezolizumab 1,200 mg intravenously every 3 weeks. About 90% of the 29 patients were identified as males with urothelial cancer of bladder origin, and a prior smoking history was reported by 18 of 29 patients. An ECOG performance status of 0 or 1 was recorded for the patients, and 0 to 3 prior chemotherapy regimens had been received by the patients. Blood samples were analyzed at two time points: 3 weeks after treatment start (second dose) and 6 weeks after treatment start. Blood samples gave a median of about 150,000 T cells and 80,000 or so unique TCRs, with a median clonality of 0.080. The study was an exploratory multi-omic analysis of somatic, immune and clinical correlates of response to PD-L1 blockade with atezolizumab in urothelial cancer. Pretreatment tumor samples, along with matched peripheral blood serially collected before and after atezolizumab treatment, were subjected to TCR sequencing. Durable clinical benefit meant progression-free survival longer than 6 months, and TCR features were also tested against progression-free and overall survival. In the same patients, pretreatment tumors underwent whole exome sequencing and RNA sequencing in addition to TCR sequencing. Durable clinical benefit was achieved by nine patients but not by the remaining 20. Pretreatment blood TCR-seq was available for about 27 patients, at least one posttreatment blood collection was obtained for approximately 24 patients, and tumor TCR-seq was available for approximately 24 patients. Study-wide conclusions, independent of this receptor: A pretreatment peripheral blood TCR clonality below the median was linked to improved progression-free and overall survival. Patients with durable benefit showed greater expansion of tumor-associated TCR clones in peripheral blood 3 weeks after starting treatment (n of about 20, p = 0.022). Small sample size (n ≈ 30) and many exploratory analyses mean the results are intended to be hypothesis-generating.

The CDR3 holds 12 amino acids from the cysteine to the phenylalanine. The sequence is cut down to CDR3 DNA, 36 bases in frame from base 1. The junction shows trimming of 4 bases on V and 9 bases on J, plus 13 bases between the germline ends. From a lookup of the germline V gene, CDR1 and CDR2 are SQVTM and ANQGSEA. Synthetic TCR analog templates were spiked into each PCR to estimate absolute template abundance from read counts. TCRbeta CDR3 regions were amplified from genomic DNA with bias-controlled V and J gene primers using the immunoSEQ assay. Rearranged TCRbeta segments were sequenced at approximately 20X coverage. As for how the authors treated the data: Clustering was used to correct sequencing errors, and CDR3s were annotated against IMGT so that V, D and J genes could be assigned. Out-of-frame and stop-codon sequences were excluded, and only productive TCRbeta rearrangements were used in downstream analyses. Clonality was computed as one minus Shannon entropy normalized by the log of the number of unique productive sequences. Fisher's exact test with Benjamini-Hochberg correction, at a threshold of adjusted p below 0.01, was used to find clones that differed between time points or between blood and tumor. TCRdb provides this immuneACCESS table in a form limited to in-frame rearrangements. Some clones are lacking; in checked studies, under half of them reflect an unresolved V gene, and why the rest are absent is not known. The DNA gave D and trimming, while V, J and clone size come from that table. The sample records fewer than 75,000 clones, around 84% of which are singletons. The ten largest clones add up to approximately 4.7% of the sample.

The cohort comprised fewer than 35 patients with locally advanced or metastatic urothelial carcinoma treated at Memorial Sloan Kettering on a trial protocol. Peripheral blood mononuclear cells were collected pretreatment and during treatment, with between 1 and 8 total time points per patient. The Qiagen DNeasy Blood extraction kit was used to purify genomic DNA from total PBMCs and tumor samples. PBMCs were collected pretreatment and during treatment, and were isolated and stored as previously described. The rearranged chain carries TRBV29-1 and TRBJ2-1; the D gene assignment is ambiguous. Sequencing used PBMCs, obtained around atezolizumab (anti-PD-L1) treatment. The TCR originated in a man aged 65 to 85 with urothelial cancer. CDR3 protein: CSVGRERGEQFF. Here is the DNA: TGCAGCGTTGGGAGAGAGAGAGGTGAGCAGTTCTTC.